These 11 T cell receptor beta chains were sequenced from one sample in a study of identical twins. TCRdb recomputed calls from the 5' RACE reads with MiXCR, one row per CDR3 protein. This table has hundreds of thousands of distinct CDR3 sequences, approximately 9% appearing once. These data are also associated with another study on yellow fever vaccine responses in identical twins.

Source material: PBMCs. The receptors originated from a woman younger than 30 in good health.

In its sample, this clonotype was seen many times. The chain is built from TRBV5-1 and TRBJ1-1; D gene ambiguous. The germline V gene encodes CDR1 SGHRS and CDR2 YFSETQ. V lost 0 bases to trimming and J lost 8 bases, with 11 bases between them. The CDR3 is 13 amino acids. Here the CDR3 reads CASSLALGVEAFF. The CDR3 DNA reads TGCGCCAGCAGCTTGGCCCTCGGGGTCGAAGCTTTCTTT.

In its sample, this clonotype was seen many times. The chain couples TRBV7-8 to TRBJ2-7; possibly TRBD1 for D (6 bases). Trimming stripped 3 bases from V and 1 base from J, with 13 bases between. The CDR3 length is 15 residues. Germline values: CDR1 SGHVS, CDR2 FQNEAQ. Here the CDR3 DNA reads TGTGCCAGCAGCTTTTTCCGGGACAAGTCCTACGAGCAGTACTTC. This gives the protein CASSFFRDKSYEQYF.

This clonotype was observed a few times. V and J are TRBV5-1 and TRBJ1-6; D is unresolved. Germline-derived CDR1 and CDR2 are SGHRS and YFSETQ. The CDR3 length is 12 residues. Trimming took 3 bases from V and 8 from J, leaving 6 bases between them. CDR3 sequence: CASSSGDSPLHF. CDR3 nucleotides: TGCGCCAGCAGCTCCGGAGATTCACCCCTCCACTTT.

As DNA, the CDR3 is TGTGCCAGCTCGCGTGGAACGTCAGCATACGAGCAGTACTTC. This translates into CASSRGTSAYEQYF. The gene calls are TRBV2 and TRBJ2-7; D unresolved. The germline gives CDR1 SNHLY, CDR2 FYNNEI. This CDR3 region has 14 residues. The V end was cut by 8 bases, the J end by 4 bases, with 18 bases between.

This clonotype was seen a handful of times. V is TRBV4-3 and J is TRBJ2-7; 7 bases line up with TRBD2. Per the germline V gene, CDR1 is LGHNA and CDR2 is YSLEER. This CDR3 region has 16 residues. V was pared by 3 bases and J by 2 bases, with 10 bases of the junction left unmatched. The CDR3 coding sequence is TGCGCCAGCAGCCAGGGAGCCGGGGGAGGGGCCTACGAGCAGTACTTC. It specifies CASSQGAGGGAYEQYF.

This chain links TRBV7-9 with TRBJ2-2, with 13 bases matching TRBD2. CDR1 is SEHNR, CDR2 FQNEAQ, per germline (reference sequence). This CDR3 contains 17 residues. J gave up 6 bases and V 5 bases, and 9 bases lay outside the gene matches. Here the CDR3 reads CASSLGLAGHYSGELFF. CDR3 in DNA: TGTGCCAGCAGCCTGGGACTAGCGGGACATTACTCCGGGGAGCTGTTTTTT.

The V call is TRBV20-1, the J call TRBJ2-7; D is perhaps TRBD2 (5 bases). The germline gives CDR1 DFQATT, CDR2 SNEGSKA (reference sequence). There are 14 residues in the CDR3. The V end was cut by 2 bases, the J end by 0 bases, with 11 bases between. The CDR3 nucleotides read TGCAGTGCTAGACAGCCGGGAAGCTCCTACGAGCAGTACTTC. Protein product: CSARQPGSSYEQYF.

The J gene is TRBJ2-4, the V gene TRBV28; TRBD1 or TRBD2 may be the D gene (5 bases each). V lost 3 bases, J lost 1 base, and 13 bases lay in between. The CDR3 extends over 16 amino acids. Germline V gene lookup returns CDR1 MDHEN and CDR2 SYDVKM. The CDR3 loop reads CASSFLRWGAKNIQYF. The CDR3 coding sequence is TGTGCCAGCAGTTTCCTGCGATGGGGGGCCAAAAACATTCAGTACTTC.

The chain couples TRBV28 to TRBJ2-7; TRBD2 aligns across 10 bases. This CDR3 spans 15 amino acids. CDR1 is MDHEN, CDR2 SYDVKM, per germline. Trimming at V came to 3 bases and at J to 4 bases, leaving 6 bases not matched to a gene. The CDR3 sequence: CASSFASSGSYEQYF. DNA of the CDR3: TGTGCCAGCAGTTTTGCGTCTAGCGGGAGTTACGAGCAGTACTTC. Combining the CDR3 with reference TRBV28 and TRBJ2-7 gives the whole variable domain DVKVTQSSRYLVKRTGEKVFLECVQDMDHENMFWYRQDPGLGLRLIYFSYDVKMKEKGDIPEGYSVSREKKERFSLILESASTNQTSMYLCASSFASSGSYEQYFGPGTRLTVT.

In nucleotides, the CDR3 is TGCGCCAGCTCCGCTACGGTGAACACCGGGGAGCTGTTTTTT. Amino acids: CASSATVNTGELFF. The J gene is TRBJ2-2, the V gene TRBV5-1; D not resolved. Germline-derived CDR1 and CDR2 are SGHRS and YFSETQ. V lost 7 bases and J lost 1, with 11 bases in between. The CDR3 runs 14 residues.

This clonotype was picked up a small number of times. The chain links TRBV6-1 to TRBJ2-7, with D tentatively TRBD1 (5 bases). Looked up from germline, CDR1 is MNHNS and CDR2 is SASEGT. Trimming removed 4 bases at V and 2 bases at J, with 12 bases between. This CDR3 contains 14 residues. The CDR3 protein is CASSGVQGPYEQYF. For the CDR3, the DNA is TGTGCCAGCAGTGGGGTCCAGGGCCCCTACGAGCAGTACTTC.